This note documents a single T cell receptor (beta chain) sequence. The clone's antigen remains unknown. Base quality data are lacking; no much larger clone is found one base away. CDR1 and CDR2 were assigned from the germline V gene as ENHRY and SYGVKD. From its cysteine to its phenylalanine, the CDR3 spans 14 amino acids. Only the CDR3 portion is preserved as DNA: 42 bases, with reading frame beginning at the first base. Between the V and J ends, shortened by 10 bases and 1 base respectively, the junction contains 16 bases. Library creation used RACE. The run used a NextSeq 500. During library preparation, unique molecular identifiers were attached to individual cDNA molecules so that TCRs could be counted in a quantitative, reproducible way. From each blood RNA sample, both TCR alpha and TCR beta chains were sequenced. The authors' analysis ran thus. The median number of TCRs per sample was approximately 93,000, ranging from roughly 23,224 to 700,000. V, J and CDR3 annotation of the TCR reads was carried out using the Decombinator software suite. For PS versus PT1 abundance plots, all samples were subsampled to the same number of TCRs (28,000). Expanded TCRs were defined as absent before sensitization and observed at least eight times at the 2-week time point. TCRdb reanalyzed the raw reads on its own, using fastp at Q25 for trimming and MiXCR for clone calling, and kept in-frame beta chains. A single entry per CDR3 protein holds the most common genes and DNA from its merged rows. TCRdb, not the authors, supplied the V and J calls. In this sample the table shows roughly 150,000 distinct CDR3 sequences, roughly 25% of which occur a single time. The ten largest clones add up to 2.1% of the sample.

Sample time point, as interpreted from the label and publication: patch test 3, about 24 weeks after DPC sensitization. The sample's treatment or condition label, in plain terms: therapeutic diphenylcyclopropenone sensitization with weekly scalp DPC. Blood at each patch-test visit was drawn before the patch test was applied. To be eligible, patients had to be aged 18 to 70, diagnosed with alopecia and judged suitable for DPC therapy, while pregnant patients were excluded. Total RNA was extracted from unfractionated whole blood collected in Tempus Blood RNA tubes. The record originates from a study of human T cells and chemical hapten exposure (dated by TCRdb to the early 2020s). With respect to the entire study: For sensitization, 2% DPC in acetone was applied to an approximately 2 cm by approximately 2 cm area of upper inner arm skin. Blood samples were taken from patients before sensitization (week 0) and then at 2, 6 and about 24 weeks after DPC sensitization. Libraries were combined into a pool for sequencing, and differences in TCR yield between samples came mainly from small differences in library volumes within the pool. Patch testing was performed on the upper back with Finn chambers containing 0.01% DPC, and the patch tests were scored after 6 days according to International Contact Dermatitis Research Group standards. This study followed changes in the peripheral blood TCR repertoire in vivo during primary and secondary sensitization of alopecia patients to the hapten diphenylcyclopropenone (DPC). The patient cohort, mostly female, included alopecia areata with under or over 50% scalp involvement, alopecia totalis and alopecia universalis. Throughout the roughly 25-week study period, patients were also given weekly therapeutic DPC doses on the scalp. Blood for TCR sequencing was provided by twenty-nine alopecia patients at one to four time points (pre-sensitization, 2, 6 and 24 weeks). Overall study outcomes, separate from this receptor: The number of TCRs above 1 in 1000 frequency did not change with DPC sensitization; there was no evidence of global repertoire structure alterations. Compared with pre-sensitization or healthy control sets, expanded TCRs formed significantly more large CDR3 similarity clusters, which is consistent with antigen-driven responses. Because every patient had alopecia, a presumed autoimmune disease, the patients' immune response might differ from that of healthy individuals. Patch test score was positively correlated with the number of PT1 expanded TCRs, with significance at thresholds 8, 16 and 32 but not at 4. Repeated subsampling changed both the strength of the expansion versus patch-test correlation and the threshold at which the correlation became significant.

This chain is built from TRBV10-3 and TRBJ1-2; the D gene is not confidently resolved. The receptor's source is a woman aged 18-29 years with alopecia areata. Some clones in this sample may be carry-over from other donors' samples. Sequenced material: whole blood, taken in connection with sensitization to the hapten diphenylcyclopropenone (DPC). The CDR3 protein is CATTSTADNYGYTF. The DNA sequence is as follows: TGTGCCACTACGAGCACAGCGGATAACTATGGCTACACCTTC.